The 2 T cell receptor beta chains reported below all come from one sample, sequenced in a study of siplizumab effects on memory and regulatory T cells. TCRdb's copy holds only in-frame clones and misses some; the assay was immunoSEQ multiplex PCR. Of fewer than 85,000 clones in the sample, 95% were seen once. Sequenced: CD8+ T cells sorted from blood. The receptors come from a human donor in good health.

The gene calls are TRBV7-9 and TRBJ1-2; TRBD1 aligns across 9 bases. There are 17 residues in the CDR3. Germline CDR1 reads SEHNR; CDR2 reads FQNEAQ (reference sequence). With 4 bases clipped from V and 5 bases from J, the junction kept 14 bases outside the gene matches. The CDR3 DNA sequence: TGTGCCAGCAGCTCCCCTTACAGGGGGCCCTTGTTTTATGGCTACACCTTC. Residues: CASSSPYRGPLFYGYTF. The full variable domain, with the rest looked up from reference TRBV7-9 and TRBJ1-2, is DTGVSQNPRHKITKRGQNVTFRCDPISEHNRLYWYRQTLGQGPEFLTYFQNEAQLEKSRLLSDRFSAERPKGSFSTLEIQRTEQGDSAMYLCASSSPYRGPLFYGYTFGSGTRLTVV.

Only a few counts were recorded for this clone. This sequence joins TRBV28 and TRBJ2-7; 11 nucleotides match TRBD2. Trimming cost V 4 bases and J 6 bases; bases outside gene matches: 11. Per germline, CDR1 MDHEN and CDR2 SYDVKM. This CDR3 is 16 amino acids long. This chain's CDR3 is CASSSSGRNGESEQYF. CDR3 DNA: TGTGCCAGCAGTTCTAGCGGGAGGAACGGCGAGAGCGAGCAGTACTTC.